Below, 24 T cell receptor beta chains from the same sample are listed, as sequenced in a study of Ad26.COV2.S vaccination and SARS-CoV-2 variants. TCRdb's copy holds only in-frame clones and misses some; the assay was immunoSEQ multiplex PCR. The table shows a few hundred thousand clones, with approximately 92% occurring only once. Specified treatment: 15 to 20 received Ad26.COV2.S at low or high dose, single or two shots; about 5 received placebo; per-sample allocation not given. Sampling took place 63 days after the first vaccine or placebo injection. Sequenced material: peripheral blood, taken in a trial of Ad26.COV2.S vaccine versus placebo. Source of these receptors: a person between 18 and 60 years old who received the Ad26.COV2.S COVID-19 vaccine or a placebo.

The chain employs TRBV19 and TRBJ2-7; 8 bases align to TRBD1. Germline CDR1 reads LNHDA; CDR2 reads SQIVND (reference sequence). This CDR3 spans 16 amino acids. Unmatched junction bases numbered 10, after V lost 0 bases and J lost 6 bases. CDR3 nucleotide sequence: TGTGCCAGTAGTATAGAAATCGGACAGGGAGTCCCCGAGCAGTACTTC. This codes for CASSIEIGQGVPEQYF.

The CDR3 sequence: CASSENTDTQYF. The CDR3, as DNA: TGCGCCAGCAGTGAGAACACAGATACGCAGTATTTT. The chain links TRBV10-1 to TRBJ2-3; no definite D call. The CDR3 contains 12 residues. Trimming stripped 2 bases from V and 2 bases from J, with 2 bases between. Germline lookup yields CDR1 WNHNN and CDR2 SYGVQD (reference sequence).

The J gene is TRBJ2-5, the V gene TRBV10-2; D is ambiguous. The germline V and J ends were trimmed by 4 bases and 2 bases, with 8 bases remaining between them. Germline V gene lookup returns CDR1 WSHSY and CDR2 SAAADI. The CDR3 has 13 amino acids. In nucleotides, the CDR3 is TGCGCCAGCAGTGGATTAGGGCAAGAGACCCAGTACTTC. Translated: CASSGLGQETQYF.

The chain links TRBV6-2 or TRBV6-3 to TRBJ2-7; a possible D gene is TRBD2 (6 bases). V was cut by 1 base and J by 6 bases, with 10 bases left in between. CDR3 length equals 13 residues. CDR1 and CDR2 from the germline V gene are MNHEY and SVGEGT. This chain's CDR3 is CASSYFGGGEQYF. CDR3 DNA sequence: TGTGCCAGCAGTTACTTTGGGGGAGGCGAGCAGTACTTC.

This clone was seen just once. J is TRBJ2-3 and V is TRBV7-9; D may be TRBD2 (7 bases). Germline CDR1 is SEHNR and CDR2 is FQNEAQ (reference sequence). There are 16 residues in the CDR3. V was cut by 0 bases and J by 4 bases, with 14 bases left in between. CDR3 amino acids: CASSLALRGRADTQYF. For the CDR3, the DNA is TGTGCCAGCAGCTTAGCGTTGCGGGGGCGGGCAGATACGCAGTATTTT.

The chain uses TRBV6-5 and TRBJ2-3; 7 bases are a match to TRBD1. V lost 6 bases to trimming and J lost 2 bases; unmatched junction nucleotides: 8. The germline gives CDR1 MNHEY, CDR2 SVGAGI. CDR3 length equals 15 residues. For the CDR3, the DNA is TGTGCCAGCAGCCCGAGACAGGGTTACACAGATACGCAGTATTTT. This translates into CASSPRQGYTDTQYF.

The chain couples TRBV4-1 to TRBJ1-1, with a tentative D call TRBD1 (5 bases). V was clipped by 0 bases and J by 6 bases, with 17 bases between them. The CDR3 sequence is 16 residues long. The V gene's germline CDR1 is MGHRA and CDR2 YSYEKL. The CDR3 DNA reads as TGCGCCAGCAGCCAAGATGAGGGACGGGTATTCGCTGAAGCTTTCTTT. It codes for CASSQDEGRVFAEAFF.

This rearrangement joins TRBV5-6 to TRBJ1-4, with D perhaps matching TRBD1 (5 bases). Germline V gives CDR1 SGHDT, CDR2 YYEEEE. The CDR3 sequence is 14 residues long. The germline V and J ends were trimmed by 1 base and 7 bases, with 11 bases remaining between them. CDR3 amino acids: CASSLREGAEKLFF. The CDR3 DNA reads TGTGCCAGCAGCTTGAGGGAAGGGGCTGAAAAACTGTTTTTT.

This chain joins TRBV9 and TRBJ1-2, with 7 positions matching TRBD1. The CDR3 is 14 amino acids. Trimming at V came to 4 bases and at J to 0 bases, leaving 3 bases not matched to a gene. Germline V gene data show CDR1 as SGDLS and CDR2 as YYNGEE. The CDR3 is CASSPGQTNYGYTF. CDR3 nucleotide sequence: TGTGCCAGCAGCCCGGGACAGACTAACTATGGCTACACCTTC.

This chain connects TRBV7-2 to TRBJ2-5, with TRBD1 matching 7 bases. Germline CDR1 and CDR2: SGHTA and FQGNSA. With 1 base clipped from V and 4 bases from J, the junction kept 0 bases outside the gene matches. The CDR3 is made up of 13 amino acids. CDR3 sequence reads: CASSLDRGETQYF. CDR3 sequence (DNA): TGTGCCAGCAGCTTAGACAGGGGAGAGACCCAGTACTTC.

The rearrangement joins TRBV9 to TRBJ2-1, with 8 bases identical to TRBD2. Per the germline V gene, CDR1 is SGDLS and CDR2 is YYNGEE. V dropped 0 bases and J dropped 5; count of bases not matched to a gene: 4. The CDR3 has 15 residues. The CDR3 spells CASSVDQRGNNEQFF. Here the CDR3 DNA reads TGTGCCAGCAGCGTAGATCAGCGGGGGAACAATGAGCAGTTCTTC.

CDR3 DNA sequence: TGTGCCAGCAGTTACGGGGGTACGGCGAACACTGAAGCTTTCTTT. Amino acids: CASSYGGTANTEAFF. This chain connects TRBV6-2 or TRBV6-3 to TRBJ1-1, with D tentatively TRBD1 (5 bases). Trimming pared 2 bases from V and 1 base from J, leaving 11 bases between. Germline CDR1 MNHEY, CDR2 SVGEGT. This CDR3 is 15 amino acids long.

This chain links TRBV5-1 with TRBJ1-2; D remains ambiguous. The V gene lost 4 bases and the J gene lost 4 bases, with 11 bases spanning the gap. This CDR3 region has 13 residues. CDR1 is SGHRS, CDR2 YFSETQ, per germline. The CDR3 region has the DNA TGCGCCAGCAGCCCACCCTATTCCTATGGCTACACCTTC. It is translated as CASSPPYSYGYTF.

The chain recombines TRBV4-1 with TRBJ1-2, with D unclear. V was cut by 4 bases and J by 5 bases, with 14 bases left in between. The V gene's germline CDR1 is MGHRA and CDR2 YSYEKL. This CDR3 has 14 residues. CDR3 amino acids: CASSPSIVGYGYTF. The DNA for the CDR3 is TGCGCCAGCAGCCCCTCTATTGTCGGGTATGGCTACACCTTC.

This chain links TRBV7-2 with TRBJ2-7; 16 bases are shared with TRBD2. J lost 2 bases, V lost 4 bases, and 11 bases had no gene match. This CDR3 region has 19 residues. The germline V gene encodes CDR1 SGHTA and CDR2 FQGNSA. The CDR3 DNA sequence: TGTGCCAGCAGCTACCAAATTAGCGGGACTAGCGGGAGGGCCTACGAGCAGTACTTC. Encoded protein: CASSYQISGTSGRAYEQYF.

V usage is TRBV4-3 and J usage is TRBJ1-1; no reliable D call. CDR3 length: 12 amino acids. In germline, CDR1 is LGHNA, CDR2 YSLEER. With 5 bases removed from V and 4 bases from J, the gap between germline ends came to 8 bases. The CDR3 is CASSFPGTEAFF. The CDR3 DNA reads TGCGCCAGCAGCTTCCCCGGCACTGAAGCTTTCTTT.

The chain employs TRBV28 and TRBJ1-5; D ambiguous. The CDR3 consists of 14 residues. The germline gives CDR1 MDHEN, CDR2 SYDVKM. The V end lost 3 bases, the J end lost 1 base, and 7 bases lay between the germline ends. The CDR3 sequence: CASSFADSNQPQHF. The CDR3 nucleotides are TGTGCCAGCAGTTTCGCGGACAGCAATCAGCCCCAGCATTTT.

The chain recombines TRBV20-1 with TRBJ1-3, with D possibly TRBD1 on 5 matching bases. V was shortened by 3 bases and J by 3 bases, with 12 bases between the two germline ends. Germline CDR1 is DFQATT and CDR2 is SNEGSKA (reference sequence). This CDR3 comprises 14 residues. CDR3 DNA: TGCAGTGCTAGTAGGGGCCCAGATGGAAACACCATATATTTT. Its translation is CSASRGPDGNTIYF.

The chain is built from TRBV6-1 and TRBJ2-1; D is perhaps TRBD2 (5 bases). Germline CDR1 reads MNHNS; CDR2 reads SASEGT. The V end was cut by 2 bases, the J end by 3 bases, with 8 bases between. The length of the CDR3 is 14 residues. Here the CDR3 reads CASSERRFYNEQFF. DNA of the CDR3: TGTGCCAGCAGTGAACGGAGGTTCTACAATGAGCAGTTCTTC.

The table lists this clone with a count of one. The chain's CDR3 is CASSPVAGNYGYTF. CDR3 coding DNA: TGTGCCAGCAGCCCAGTAGCGGGTAACTATGGCTACACCTTC. V usage is TRBV5-5 and J usage is TRBJ1-2; D ambiguous. The CDR3 runs to 14 residues. Trimming shortened V by 4 bases and J by 1 base, and 11 bases separated the two germline ends. Germline-derived CDR1 and CDR2 are SGHKS and YYEKEE (reference sequence).

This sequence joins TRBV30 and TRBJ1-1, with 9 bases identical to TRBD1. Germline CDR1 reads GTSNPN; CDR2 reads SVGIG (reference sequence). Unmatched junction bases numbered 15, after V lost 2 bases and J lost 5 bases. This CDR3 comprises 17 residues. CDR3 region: CAWSTGYLRTGDTEAFF. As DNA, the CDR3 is TGTGCCTGGAGTACAGGATACCTACGGACAGGGGATACTGAAGCTTTCTTT. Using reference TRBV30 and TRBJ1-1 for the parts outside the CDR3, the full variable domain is SQTIHQWPATLVQPVGSPLSLECTVEGTSNPNLYWYRQAAGRGLQLLFYSVGIGQISSEVPQNLSASRPQDRQFILSSKKLLLSDSGFYLCAWSTGYLRTGDTEAFFGQGTRLTVV.

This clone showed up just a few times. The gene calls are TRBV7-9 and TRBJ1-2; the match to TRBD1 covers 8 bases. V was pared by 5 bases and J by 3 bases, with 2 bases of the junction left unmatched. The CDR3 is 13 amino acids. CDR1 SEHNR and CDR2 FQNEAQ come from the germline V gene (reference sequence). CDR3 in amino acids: CASSGQGDYGYTF. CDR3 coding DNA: TGTGCCAGCAGCGGACAGGGAGACTATGGCTACACCTTC.

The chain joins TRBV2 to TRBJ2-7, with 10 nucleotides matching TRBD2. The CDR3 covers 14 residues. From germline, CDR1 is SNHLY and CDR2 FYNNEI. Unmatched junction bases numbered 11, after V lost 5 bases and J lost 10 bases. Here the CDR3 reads CASSLSGGALLQYF. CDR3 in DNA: TGTGCCAGCAGTTTAAGCGGGGGGGCACTTCTCCAGTACTTC.

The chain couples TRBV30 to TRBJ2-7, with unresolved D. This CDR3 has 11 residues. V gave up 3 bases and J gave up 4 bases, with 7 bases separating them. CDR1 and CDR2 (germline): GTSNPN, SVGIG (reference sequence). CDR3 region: CAWRDPYEQYF. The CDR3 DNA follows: TGTGCCTGGAGGGACCCATACGAGCAGTACTTC.